The 6 T cell receptor beta chains listed next were all sequenced from one sample in a study of blood T cell repertoires in COVID-19. Generated by immunoSEQ multiplex PCR, the TCRdb table keeps only in-frame clones and is missing some. The sample contains hundreds of thousands of clones, 75% to 90% of which appear only once. Sequencing input: PBMCs or T cells enriched from blood (not recorded which). All receptors derive from a woman aged 18-29 years who had recovered from COVID-19.

The chain recombines TRBV27 with TRBJ2-2, with a weak D call TRBD2 (7 bases). Trimming pared 6 bases from V and 3 bases from J, leaving 17 bases between. CDR3 size: 16 residues. Germline V gives CDR1 MNHEY, CDR2 SMNVEV (reference sequence). CDR3: CASSRLGGADTGELFF. DNA for the CDR3: TGTGCCAGCAGCAGACTAGGGGGGGCCGACACCGGGGAGCTGTTTTTT.

The chain recombines TRBV29-1 with TRBJ1-2, with D possibly matching TRBD1 (5 bases). This CDR3 spans 16 amino acids. Germline V gene data show CDR1 as SQVTM and CDR2 as ANQGSEA. V gave up 2 bases and J gave up 0 bases, with 16 bases separating them. In DNA form, the CDR3 reads TGCAGCGTTGAAATCCCGACAGAAAAAGCTAACTATGGCTACACCTTC. Translated, it gives CSVEIPTEKANYGYTF. Together with reference TRBV29-1 and TRBJ1-2, the CDR3 gives the full variable domain: SAVISQKPSRDICQRGTSLTIQCQVDSQVTMMFWYRQQPGQSLTLIATANQGSEATYESGFVIDKFPISRPNLTFSTLTVSNMSPEDSSIYLCSVEIPTEKANYGYTFGSGTRLTVV.

This clone was recorded once. The gene calls are TRBV2 and TRBJ2-7, with TRBD2 matching 8 bases. Germline lookup yields CDR1 SNHLY and CDR2 FYNNEI. J lost 2 bases, V lost 5 bases, and 8 bases had no gene match. The CDR3 is 15 residues long. Here the CDR3 DNA reads TGTGCCAGCAGTCCACGGGGGGGCGGGGCCTACGAGCAGTACTTC. It specifies CASSPRGGGAYEQYF.

The chain joins TRBV12-3 or TRBV12-4 to TRBJ2-6; D unresolved. The CDR3 has 13 amino acids. V lost 6 bases, J lost 2 bases, and 5 bases lay in between. The CDR3 nucleotides are TGTGCCAGCAGCCCCGCTGGGGCCAACGTCCTGACTTTC. Protein: CASSPAGANVLTF.

The CDR3 here is CATSRDPEAPQYF. The DNA of the CDR3 is TGTGCCACCAGCAGAGATCCGGAGGCACCGCAGTACTTC. The genes are TRBV15 and TRBJ2-7; D is possibly TRBD2 (5 bases). The length of the CDR3 is 13 residues. The V end was cut by 0 bases, the J end by 9 bases, with 12 bases between. Germline CDR1 LNHNV, CDR2 YYDKDF (reference sequence).

The chain employs TRBV5-8 and TRBJ1-1; D remains ambiguous. Between the trimmed V and J ends, which lost 1 base and 1 base, there was a span of 14 bases. Germline values: CDR1 SGHTS, CDR2 YDEGEE. CDR3 size: 16 residues. CDR3 amino acids: CASSLKQLFSNTEAFF. In DNA form, the CDR3 reads TGTGCCAGCAGCTTGAAACAGCTATTTTCGAACACTGAAGCTTTCTTT.